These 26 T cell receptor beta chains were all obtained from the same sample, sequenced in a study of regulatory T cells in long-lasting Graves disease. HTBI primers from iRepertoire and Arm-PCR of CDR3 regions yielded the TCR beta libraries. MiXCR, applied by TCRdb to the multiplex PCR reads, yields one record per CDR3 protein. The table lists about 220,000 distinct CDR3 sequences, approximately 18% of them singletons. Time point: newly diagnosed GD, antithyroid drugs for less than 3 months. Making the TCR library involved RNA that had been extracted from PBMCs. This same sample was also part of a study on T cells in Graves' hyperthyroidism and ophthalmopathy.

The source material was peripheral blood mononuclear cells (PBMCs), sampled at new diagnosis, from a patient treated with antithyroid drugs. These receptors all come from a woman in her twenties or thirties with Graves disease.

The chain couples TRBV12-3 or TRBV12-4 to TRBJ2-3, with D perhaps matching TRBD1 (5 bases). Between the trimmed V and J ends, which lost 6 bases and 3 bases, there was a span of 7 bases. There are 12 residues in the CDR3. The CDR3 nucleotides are TGTGCCAGCAGCCGACAGACAGATACGCAGTATTTT. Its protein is CASSRQTDTQYF.

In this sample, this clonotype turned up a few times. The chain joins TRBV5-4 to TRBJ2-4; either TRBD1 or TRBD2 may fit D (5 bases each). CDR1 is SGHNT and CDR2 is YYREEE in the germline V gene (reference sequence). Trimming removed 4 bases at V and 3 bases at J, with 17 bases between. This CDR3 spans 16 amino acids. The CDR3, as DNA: TGTGCCAGCAGCGTCCGGGACGGTGCCTTCAAAAACATTCAGTACTTC. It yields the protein CASSVRDGAFKNIQYF. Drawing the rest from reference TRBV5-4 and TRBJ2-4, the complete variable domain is ETGVTQSPTHLIKTRGQQVTLRCSSQSGHNTVSWYQQALGQGPQFIFQYYREEENGRGNFPPRFSGLQFPNYSSELNVNALELDDSALYLCASSVRDGAFKNIQYFGAGTRLSVL.

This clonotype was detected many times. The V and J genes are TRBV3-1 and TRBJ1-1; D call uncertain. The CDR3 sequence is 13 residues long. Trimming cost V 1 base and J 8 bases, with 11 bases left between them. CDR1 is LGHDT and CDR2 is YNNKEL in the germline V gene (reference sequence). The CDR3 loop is CASSQVSGAEAFF. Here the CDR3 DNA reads TGTGCCAGCAGCCAAGTATCGGGCGCCGAAGCTTTCTTT.

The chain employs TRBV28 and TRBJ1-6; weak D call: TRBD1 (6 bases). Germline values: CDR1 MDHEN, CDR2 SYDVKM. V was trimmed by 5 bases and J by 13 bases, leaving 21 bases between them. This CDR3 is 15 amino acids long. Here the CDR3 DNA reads TGTGCCAGCAGTGCCGGTGGGGGCGGGTCTAGCCCCCTCCACTTT. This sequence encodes CASSAGGGGSSPLHF.

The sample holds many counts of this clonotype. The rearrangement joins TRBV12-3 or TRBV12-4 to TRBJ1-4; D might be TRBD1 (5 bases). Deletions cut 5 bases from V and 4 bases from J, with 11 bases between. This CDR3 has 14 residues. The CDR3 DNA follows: TGTGCCAGCAGTCCCTCAGGGTATAATGAAAAACTGTTTTTT. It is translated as CASSPSGYNEKLFF.

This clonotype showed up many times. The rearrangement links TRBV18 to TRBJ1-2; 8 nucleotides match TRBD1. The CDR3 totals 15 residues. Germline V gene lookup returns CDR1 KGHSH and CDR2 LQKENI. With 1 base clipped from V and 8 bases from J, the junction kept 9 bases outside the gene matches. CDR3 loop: CASSPQDRAVRGYTF. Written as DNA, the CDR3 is TGTGCCAGCTCACCACAGGACAGGGCGGTTCGCGGCTACACCTTC.

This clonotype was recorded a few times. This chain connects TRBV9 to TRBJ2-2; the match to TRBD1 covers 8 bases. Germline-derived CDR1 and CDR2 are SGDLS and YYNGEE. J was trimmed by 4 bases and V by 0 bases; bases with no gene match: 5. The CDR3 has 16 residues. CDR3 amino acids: CASSVDLDRATGELFF. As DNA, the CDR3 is TGTGCCAGCAGCGTAGATTTGGACAGGGCCACCGGGGAGCTGTTTTTT. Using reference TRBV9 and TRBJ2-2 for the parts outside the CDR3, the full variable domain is DSGVTQTPKHLITATGQRVTLRCSPRSGDLSVYWYQQSLDQGLQFLIQYYNGEERAKGNILERFSAQQFPDLHSELNLSSLELGDSALYFCASSVDLDRATGELFFGEGSRLTVL.

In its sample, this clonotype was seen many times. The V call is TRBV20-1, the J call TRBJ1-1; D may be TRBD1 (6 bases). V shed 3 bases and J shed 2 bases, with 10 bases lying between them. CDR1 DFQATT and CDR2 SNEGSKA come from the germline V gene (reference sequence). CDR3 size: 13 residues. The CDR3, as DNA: TGCAGTGCTAGCGCAGGGGCTAACACTGAAGCTTTCTTT. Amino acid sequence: CSASAGANTEAFF.

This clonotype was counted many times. Written as DNA, the CDR3 is TGTGCCAGCAGCCCCGGGACAGGGAACGACTACGAGCAGTACTTC. The encoded protein is CASSPGTGNDYEQYF. The gene calls are TRBV7-3 and TRBJ2-7; 9 bases agree with TRBD1. This CDR3 spans 15 amino acids. Germline trimming cut 5 bases from V and 3 bases from J; bases unmatched to any gene: 8. Germline V gene lookup returns CDR1 SGHTA and CDR2 FQGTGA.

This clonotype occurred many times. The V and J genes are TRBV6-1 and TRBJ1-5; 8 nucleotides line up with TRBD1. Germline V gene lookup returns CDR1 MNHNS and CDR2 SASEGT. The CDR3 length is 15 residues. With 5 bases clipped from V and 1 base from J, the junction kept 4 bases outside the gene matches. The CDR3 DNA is TGTGCCAGCAGTCTCCGGGACAGGAGCAATCAGCCCCAGCATTTT. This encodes CASSLRDRSNQPQHF.

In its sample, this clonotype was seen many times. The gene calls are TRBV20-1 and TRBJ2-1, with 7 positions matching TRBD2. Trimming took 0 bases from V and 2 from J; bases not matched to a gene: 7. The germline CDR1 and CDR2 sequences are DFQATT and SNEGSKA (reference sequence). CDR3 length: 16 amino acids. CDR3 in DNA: TGCAGTGCTAGAGATCTCCTAGCGGAAACCTACAATGAGCAGTTCTTC. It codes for CSARDLLAETYNEQFF.

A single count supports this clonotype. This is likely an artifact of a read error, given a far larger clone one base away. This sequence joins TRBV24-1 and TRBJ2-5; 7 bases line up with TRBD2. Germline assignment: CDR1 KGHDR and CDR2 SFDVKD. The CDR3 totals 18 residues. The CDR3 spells CASSLSGWLADPQGTQYF. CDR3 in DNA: TGTGCCAGCAGTTTATCGGGTTGGCTAGCGGACCCCCAAGGGACCCAGTACTTC.

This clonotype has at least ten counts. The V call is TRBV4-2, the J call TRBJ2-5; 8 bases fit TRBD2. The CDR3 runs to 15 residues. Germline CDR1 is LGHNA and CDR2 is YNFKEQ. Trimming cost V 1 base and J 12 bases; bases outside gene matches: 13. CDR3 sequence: CASSQGGAGGPPKYF. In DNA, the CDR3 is TGTGCCAGCAGCCAAGGAGGGGCGGGGGGCCCCCCCAAGTACTTC.

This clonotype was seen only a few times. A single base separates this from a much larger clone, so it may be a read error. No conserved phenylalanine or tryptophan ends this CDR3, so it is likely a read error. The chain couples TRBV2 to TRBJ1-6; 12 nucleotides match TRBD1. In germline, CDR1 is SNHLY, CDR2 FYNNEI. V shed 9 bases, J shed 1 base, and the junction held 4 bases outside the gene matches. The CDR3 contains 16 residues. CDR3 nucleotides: TGTGCCAGTACGGGACAGGGGGCATCCTATAATTCACCCCTCCACTGT. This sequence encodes CASTGQGASYNSPLHC.

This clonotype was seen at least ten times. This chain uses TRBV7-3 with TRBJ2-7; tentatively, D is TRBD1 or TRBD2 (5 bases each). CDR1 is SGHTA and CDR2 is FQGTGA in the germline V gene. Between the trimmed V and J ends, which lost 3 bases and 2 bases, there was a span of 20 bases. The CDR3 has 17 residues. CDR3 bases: TGTGCCAGCAGCTTGGGACCATCTCGGGCCGAAACCTACGAGCAGTACTTC. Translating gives CASSLGPSRAETYEQYF.

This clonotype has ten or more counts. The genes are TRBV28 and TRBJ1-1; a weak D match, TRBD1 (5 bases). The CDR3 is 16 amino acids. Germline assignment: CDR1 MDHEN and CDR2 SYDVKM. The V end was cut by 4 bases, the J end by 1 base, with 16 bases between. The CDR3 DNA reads TGTGCCAGCAGTTCTACCGGGACGCCTGAGAACACTGAAGCTTTCTTT. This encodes CASSSTGTPENTEAFF.

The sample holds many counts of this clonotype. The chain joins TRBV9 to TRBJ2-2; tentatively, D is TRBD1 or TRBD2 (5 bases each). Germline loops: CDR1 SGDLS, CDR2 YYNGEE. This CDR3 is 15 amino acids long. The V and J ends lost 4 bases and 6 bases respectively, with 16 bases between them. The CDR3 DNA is TGTGCCAGCAGCCCACGGGACCGTAACCCCGGGGAGCTGTTTTTT. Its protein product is CASSPRDRNPGELFF.

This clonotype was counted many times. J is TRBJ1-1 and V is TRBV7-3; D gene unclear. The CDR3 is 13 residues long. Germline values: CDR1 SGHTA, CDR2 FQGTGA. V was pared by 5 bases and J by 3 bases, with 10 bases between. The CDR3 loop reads CASSVERDTEAFF. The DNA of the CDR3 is TGTGCCAGCAGCGTAGAAAGGGACACTGAAGCTTTCTTT.

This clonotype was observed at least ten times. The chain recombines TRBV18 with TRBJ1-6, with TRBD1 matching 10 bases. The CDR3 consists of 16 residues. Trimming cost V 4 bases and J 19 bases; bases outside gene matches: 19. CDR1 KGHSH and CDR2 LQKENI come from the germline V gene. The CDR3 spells CASSQDRGSVLRLRHF. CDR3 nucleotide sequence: TGTGCCAGCTCACAGGACAGGGGGTCTGTTCTCCGATTACGACACTTT.

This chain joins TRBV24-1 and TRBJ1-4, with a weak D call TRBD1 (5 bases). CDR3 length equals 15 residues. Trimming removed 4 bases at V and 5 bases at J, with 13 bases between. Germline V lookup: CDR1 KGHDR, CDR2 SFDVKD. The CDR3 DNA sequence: TGTGCCACCAGTGACCCGAGGTGGGGGAATGAAAAACTGTTTTTT. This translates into CATSDPRWGNEKLFF.

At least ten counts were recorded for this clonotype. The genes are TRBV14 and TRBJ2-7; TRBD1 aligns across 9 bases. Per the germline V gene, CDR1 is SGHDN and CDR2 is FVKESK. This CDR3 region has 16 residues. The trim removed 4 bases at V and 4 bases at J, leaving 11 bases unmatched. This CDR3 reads CASSLFRDRDRYEQYF. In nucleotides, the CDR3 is TGTGCCAGCAGCCTCTTCCGGGACAGGGATAGATACGAGCAGTACTTC.

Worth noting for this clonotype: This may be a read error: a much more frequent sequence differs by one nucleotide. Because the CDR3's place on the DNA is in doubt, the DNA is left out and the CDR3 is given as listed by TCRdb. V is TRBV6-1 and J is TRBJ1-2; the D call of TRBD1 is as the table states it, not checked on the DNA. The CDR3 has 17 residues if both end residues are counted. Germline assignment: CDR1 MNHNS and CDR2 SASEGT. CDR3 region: CASSEGWGWGAYYGHTF.

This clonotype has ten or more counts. The CDR3 region is CASSEGGQREFEAFF. Written as DNA, the CDR3 is TGTGCCAGCAGTGAAGGGGGACAGCGCGAATTTGAAGCTTTCTTT. The J gene is TRBJ1-1, the V gene TRBV2, with 7 nucleotides matching TRBD1. The CDR3 totals 15 residues. V shed 1 base and J 7 bases; nucleotides not matched to a gene: 9. CDR1 is SNHLY and CDR2 is FYNNEI in the germline V gene.

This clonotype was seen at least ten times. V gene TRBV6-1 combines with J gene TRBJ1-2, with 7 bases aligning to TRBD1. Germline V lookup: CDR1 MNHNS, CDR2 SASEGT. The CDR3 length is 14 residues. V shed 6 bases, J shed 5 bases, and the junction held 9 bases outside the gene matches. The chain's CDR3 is CASRGTGQTYGYTF. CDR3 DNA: TGTGCCAGCAGGGGAACGGGACAGACTTATGGCTACACCTTC.

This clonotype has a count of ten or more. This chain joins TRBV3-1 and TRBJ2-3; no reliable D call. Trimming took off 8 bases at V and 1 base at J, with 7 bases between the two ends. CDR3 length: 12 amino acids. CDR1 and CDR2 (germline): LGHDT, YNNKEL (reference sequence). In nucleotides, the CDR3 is TGTGCCAGCGGGCCCGGCACAGATACGCAGTATTTT. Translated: CASGPGTDTQYF.

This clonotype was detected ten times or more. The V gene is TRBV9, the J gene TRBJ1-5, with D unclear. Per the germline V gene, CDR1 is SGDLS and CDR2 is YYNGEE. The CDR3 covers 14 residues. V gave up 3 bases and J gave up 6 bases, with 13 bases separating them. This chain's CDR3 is CASSAGLAAQPQHF. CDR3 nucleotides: TGTGCCAGCAGCGCGGGATTGGCGGCTCAGCCCCAGCATTTT.